The T cell receptor beta chain described here comes from a study of liver allograft versus peripheral blood T cells. The wider study: A comparison was made between T cell receptor repertoires in transplanted livers and those in recipients' peripheral blood. Study-level findings and limits: Within liver allografts, T cell receptor repertoires were reportedly different from those in peripheral blood.

TCRdb re-called the reads through MiXCR, storing one row per CDR3 protein. The sample lists some 7,800 distinct CDR3 sequences; roughly a sixth were seen once. As for this clonotype: Its specificity is not known. This may be a read error, as it is one base from a much larger clone.

Germline CDR1 MNHEY, CDR2 SVGAGI. The germline V and J ends were trimmed by 8 bases and 5 bases, with 10 bases remaining between them. This CDR3 comprises 13 residues. This TCR derives from a human patient who had a liver transplant. Some of the T cells might come from the graft donor. The J gene is TRBJ1-6, the V gene TRBV6-5; D is uncertain. CDR3 region: CASGSRDNSPLHF. Written as DNA, the CDR3 is TGTGCCAGCGGGAGTAGGGATAATTCACCCCTCCACTTT.